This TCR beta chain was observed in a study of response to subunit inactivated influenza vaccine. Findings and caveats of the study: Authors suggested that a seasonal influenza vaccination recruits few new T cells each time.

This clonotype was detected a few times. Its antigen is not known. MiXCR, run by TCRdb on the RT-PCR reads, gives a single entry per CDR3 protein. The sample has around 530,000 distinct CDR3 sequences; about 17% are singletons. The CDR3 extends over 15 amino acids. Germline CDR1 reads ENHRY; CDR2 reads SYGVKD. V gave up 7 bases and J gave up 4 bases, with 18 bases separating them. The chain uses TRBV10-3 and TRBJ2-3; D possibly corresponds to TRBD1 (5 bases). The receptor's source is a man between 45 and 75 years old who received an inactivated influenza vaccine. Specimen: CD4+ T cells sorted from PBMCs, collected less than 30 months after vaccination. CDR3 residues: CAITSTGFNADTQYF. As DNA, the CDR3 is TGTGCCATCACTTCCACAGGATTCAACGCAGATACGCAGTATTTT.